This TCR beta chain was profiled in a study of radiotherapy plus CTLA-4 blockade in lung cancer. Points on this clone: The target antigen is unknown.

Assay: immunoSEQ multiplex PCR; the TCRdb copy retains only in-frame clones and omits some. This table holds 30,000 to 35,000 clones, 70% found once. Deletions cut 0 bases from V and 6 bases from J, with 11 bases between. The CDR3 is 15 residues long. CDR1 is LGHNA and CDR2 is YNFKEQ in the germline V gene. Study-level results: In blood, after radiotherapy plus ipilimumab, tumor-derived TCR clones expanded.

The clonotype originates from a human donor with non-small cell lung cancer who had stable disease on radiotherapy plus ipilimumab. The chain combines TRBV4-2 with TRBJ2-2; the D gene is possibly TRBD2 (6 bases). The material sequenced was peripheral blood, taken from a patient treated with radiotherapy plus ipilimumab. In nucleotides, the CDR3 is TGTGCCAGCAGCCAAGAACTAGCAATTTCCGGGGAGCTGTTTTTT. Residues: CASSQELAISGELFF.